This T cell receptor (beta chain) was captured in a study of CD4 T cells in relation to SARS-CoV-2 and coronaviruses. CD4+ T cells from unexposed donors were obtained before the COVID-19 pandemic (2011-2018). After approximately 10 days of culture, CD4+ T cells were isolated. Cultures received half-medium IL-2 refreshes on days 3 and 7. Clones were sequenced by immunoSEQ multiplex PCR, and TCRdb holds only the in-frame ones, with some missing. The repertoire holds about 21,000 clones, with less than 85% as singletons. The table lists this clone with a few counts. Its antigen is unknown. Points from the study as a whole: This crossreactivity analysis covered spike protein alone, no other viral proteins.

Germline loops: CDR1 SGHRS, CDR2 YFSETQ. The CDR3 is made up of 15 amino acids. The V and J ends lost 4 bases and 1 base respectively, with 12 bases between them. V usage is TRBV5-1 and J usage is TRBJ2-1; D is perhaps TRBD2 (5 bases). What was sequenced was CD4+ T cells from PBMCs, cultured in vitro. The clonotype was recovered from a human donor in good health. The CDR3 nucleotides read TGCGCCAGCAGCGGAGGCCGGGCGTCCTACAATGAGCAGTTCTTC. Translation: CASSGGRASYNEQFF.